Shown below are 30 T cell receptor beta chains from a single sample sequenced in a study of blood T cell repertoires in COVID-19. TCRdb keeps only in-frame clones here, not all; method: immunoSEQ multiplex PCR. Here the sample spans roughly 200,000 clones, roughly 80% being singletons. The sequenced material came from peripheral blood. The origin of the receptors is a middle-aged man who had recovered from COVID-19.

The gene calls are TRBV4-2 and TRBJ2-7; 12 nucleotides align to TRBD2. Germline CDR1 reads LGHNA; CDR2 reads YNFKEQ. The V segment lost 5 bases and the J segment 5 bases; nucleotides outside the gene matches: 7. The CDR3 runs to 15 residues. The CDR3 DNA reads TGTGCCAGCAGCACCGGGACTAGCGGGTACAACGAGCAGTACTTC. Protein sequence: CASSTGTSGYNEQYF.

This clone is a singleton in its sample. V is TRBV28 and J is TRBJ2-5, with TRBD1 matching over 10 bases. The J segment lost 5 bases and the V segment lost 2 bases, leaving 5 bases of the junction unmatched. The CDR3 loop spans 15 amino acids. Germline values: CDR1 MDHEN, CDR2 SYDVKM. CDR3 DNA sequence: TGTGCCAGCAGTTTAGAGGGACAGGGGTTGGAGACCCAGTACTTC. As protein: CASSLEGQGLETQYF.

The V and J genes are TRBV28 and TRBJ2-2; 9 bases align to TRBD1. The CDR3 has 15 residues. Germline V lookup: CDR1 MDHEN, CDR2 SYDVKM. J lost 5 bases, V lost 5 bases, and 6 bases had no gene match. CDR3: CASSVGQGITGELFF. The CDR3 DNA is TGTGCCAGCAGTGTCGGACAGGGGATAACCGGGGAGCTGTTTTTT. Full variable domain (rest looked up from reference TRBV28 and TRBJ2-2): DVKVTQSSRYLVKRTGEKVFLECVQDMDHENMFWYRQDPGLGLRLIYFSYDVKMKEKGDIPEGYSVSREKKERFSLILESASTNQTSMYLCASSVGQGITGELFFGEGSRLTVL.

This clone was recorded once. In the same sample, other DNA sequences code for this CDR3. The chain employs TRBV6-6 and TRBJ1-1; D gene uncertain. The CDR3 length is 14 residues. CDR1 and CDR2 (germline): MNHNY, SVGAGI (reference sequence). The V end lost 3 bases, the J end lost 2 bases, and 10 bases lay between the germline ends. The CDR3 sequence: CASSYGGRNTEAFF. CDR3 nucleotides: TGTGCCAGCAGTTATGGTGGGCGCAACACTGAAGCTTTCTTT.

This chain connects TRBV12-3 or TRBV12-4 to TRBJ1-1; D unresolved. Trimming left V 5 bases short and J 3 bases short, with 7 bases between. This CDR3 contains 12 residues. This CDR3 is CASSLQYTEAFF. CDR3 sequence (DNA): TGTGCCAGCAGTCTACAGTACACTGAAGCTTTCTTT.

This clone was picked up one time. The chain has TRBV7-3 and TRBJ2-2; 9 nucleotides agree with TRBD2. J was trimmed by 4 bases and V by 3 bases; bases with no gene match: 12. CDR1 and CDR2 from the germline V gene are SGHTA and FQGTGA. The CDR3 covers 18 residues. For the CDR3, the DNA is TGTGCCAGCAGCTTCTCGAAGAAGACTAGCGGAACCACCGGGGAGCTGTTTTTT. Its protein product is CASSFSKKTSGTTGELFF.

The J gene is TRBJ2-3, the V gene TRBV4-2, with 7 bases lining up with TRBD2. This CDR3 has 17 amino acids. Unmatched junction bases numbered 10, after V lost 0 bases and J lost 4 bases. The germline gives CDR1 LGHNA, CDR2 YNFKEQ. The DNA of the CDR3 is TGTGCCAGCAGCCAAGATTACGGGACTACCCCCCCAGATACGCAGTATTTT. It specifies CASSQDYGTTPPDTQYF.

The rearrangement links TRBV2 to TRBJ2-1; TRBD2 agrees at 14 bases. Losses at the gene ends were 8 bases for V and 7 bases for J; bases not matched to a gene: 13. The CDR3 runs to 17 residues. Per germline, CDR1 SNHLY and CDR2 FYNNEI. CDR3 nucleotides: TGTGCCAGCGCGGGACTAGCGGGAGTCAGTTTGTGGAATGAGCAGTTCTTC. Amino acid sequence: CASAGLAGVSLWNEQFF.

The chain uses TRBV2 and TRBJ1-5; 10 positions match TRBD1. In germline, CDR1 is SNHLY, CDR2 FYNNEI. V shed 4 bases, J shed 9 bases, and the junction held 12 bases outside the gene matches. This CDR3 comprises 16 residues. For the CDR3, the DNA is TGTGCCAGCAGTGTGGGCGACAGGGGGCGAGGGAGGCCCCAGCATTTT. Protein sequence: CASSVGDRGRGRPQHF.

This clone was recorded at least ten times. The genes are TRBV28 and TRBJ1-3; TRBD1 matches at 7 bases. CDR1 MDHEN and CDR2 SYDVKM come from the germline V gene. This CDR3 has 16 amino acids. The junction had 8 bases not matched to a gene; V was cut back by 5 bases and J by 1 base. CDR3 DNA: TGTGCCAGCAGTCCGACAGAGGGACAGTCTGGAAACACCATATATTTT. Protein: CASSPTEGQSGNTIYF.

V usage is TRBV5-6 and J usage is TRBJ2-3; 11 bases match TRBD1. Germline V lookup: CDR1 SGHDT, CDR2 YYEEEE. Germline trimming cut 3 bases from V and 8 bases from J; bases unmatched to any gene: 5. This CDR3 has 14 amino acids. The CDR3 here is CASSSDRGHGTQYF. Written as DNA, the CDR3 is TGTGCCAGCAGCTCGGACAGGGGGCATGGTACGCAGTATTTT.

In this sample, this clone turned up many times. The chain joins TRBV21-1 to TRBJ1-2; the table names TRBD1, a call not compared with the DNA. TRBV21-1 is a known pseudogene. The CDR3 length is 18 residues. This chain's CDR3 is CASSKRSCHGRTAYGYTF. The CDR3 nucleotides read TGTGCCAGCAGCAAACGTTCTTGCCATGGGCGGACAGCTTATGGCTACACCTTC.

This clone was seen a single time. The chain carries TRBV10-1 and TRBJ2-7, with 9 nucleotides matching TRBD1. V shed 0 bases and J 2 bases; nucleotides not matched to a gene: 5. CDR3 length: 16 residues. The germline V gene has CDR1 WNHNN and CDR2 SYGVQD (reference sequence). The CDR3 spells CASSESTGGFPYEQYF. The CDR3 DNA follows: TGCGCCAGCAGTGAGTCCACAGGGGGCTTCCCCTACGAGCAGTACTTC.

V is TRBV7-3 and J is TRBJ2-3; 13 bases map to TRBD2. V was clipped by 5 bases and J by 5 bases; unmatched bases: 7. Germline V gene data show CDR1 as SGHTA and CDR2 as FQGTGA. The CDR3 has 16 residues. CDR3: CASSARLAGGGDTQYF. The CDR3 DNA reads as TGTGCCAGCAGCGCAAGACTAGCGGGAGGAGGAGATACGCAGTATTTT.

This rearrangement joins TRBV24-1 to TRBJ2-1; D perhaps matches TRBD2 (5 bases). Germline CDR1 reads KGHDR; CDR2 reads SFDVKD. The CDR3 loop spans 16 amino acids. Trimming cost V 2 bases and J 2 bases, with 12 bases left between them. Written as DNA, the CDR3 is TGTGCCACCAGTGATTCGGCGCGAGGGACCTACAATGAGCAGTTCTTC. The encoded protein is CATSDSARGTYNEQFF.

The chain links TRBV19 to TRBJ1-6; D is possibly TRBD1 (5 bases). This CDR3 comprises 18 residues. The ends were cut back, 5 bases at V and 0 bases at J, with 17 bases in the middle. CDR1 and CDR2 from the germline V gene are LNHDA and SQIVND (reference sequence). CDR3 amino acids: CASSVDRPYRSYNSPLHF. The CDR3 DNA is TGTGCCAGTAGTGTCGACAGACCCTACCGCTCCTATAATTCACCCCTCCACTTT.

The CDR3 nucleotides read TGTGCCAGCAGCTTAGTCCTTACAGGGAAAGGCTATGGCTACACCTTC. Translating gives CASSLVLTGKGYGYTF. V usage is TRBV7-2 and J usage is TRBJ1-2; D perhaps matches TRBD1 (6 bases). The V and J ends lost 1 base and 4 bases respectively, with 16 bases between them. There are 16 residues in the CDR3. Germline values: CDR1 SGHTA, CDR2 FQGNSA.

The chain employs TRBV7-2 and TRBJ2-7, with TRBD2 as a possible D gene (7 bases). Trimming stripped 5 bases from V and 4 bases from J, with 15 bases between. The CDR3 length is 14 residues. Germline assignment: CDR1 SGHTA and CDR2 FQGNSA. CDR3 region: CASSVQRGGYEQYF. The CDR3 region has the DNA TGTGCCAGCAGCGTCCAAAGGGGGGGGTACGAGCAGTACTTC. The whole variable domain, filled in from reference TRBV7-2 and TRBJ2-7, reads GAGVSQSPSNKVTEKGKDVELRCDPISGHTALYWYRQSLGQGLEFLIYFQGNSAPDKSGLPSDRFSAERTGGSVSTLTIQRTQQEDSAVYLCASSVQRGGYEQYFGPGTRLTVT.

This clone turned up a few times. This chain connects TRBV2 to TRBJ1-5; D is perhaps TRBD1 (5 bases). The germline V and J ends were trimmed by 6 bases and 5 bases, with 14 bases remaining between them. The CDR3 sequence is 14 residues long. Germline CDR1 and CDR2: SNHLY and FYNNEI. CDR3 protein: CASSPGRGDQPQHF. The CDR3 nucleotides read TGTGCCAGCAGCCCCGGGAGGGGCGATCAGCCCCAGCATTTT.

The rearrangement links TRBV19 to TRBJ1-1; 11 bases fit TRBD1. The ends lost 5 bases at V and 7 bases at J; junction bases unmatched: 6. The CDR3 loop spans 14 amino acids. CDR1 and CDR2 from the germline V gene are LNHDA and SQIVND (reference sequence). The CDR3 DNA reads TGTGCCAGTAGTCCTCGGACAGGGGGCAGTGAAGCTTTCTTT. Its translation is CASSPRTGGSEAFF.

In DNA, the CDR3 is TGTGCCAGCACCAAGGAGGGAATTGACTACGAGCAGTACTTC. It is translated as CASTKEGIDYEQYF. The chain recombines TRBV2 with TRBJ2-7, with a weak D call TRBD2 (6 bases). The germline V and J ends were trimmed by 7 bases and 3 bases, with 16 bases remaining between them. CDR1 is SNHLY, CDR2 FYNNEI, per germline. This CDR3 is 14 amino acids long.

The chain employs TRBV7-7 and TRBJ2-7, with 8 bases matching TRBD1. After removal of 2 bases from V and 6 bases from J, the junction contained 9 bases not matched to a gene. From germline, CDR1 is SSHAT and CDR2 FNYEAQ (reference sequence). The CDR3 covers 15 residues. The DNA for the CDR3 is TGTGCCAGCAGCTTAAATCCTGGACAGGGTGGCGAGCAGTACTTC. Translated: CASSLNPGQGGEQYF.

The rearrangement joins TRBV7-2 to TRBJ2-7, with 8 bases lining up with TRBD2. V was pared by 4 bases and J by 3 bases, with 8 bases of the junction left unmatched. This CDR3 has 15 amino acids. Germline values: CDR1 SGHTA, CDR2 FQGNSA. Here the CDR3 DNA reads TGTGCCAGCAGCTGGAGAGCGGGAGTGGTCTACGAGCAGTACTTC. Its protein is CASSWRAGVVYEQYF.

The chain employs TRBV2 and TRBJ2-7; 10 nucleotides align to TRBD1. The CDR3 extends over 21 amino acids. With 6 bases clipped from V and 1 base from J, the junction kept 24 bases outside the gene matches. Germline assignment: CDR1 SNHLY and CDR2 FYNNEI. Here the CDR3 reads CASRAGQGGKILPGASYEQYF. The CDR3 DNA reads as TGTGCCAGCAGAGCCGGACAGGGGGGAAAAATTCTACCAGGGGCTTCCTACGAGCAGTACTTC.

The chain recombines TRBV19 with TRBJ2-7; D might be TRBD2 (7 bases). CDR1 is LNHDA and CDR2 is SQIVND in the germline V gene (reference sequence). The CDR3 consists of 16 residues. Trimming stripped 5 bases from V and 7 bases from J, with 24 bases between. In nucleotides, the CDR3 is TGTGCCAGTAGTCCTTCTGGGGGGGCGCCCGCGCGGGAGCAGTACTTC. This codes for CASSPSGGAPAREQYF.

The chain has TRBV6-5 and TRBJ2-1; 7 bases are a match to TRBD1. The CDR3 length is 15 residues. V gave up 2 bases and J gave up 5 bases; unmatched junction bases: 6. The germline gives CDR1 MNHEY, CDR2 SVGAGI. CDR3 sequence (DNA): TGTGCCAGCAGTTACAATTCCGGGACAGACAATGAGCAGTTCTTC. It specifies CASSYNSGTDNEQFF.

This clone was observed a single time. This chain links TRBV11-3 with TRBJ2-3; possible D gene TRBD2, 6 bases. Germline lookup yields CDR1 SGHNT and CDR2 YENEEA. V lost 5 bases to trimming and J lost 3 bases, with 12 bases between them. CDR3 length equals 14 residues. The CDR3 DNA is TGTGCCAGCAGCCGTGGACTAAATACAGATACGCAGTATTTT. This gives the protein CASSRGLNTDTQYF.

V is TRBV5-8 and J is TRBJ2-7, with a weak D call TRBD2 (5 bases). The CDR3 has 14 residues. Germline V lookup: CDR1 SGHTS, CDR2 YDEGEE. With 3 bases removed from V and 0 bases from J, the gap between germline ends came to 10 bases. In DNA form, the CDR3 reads TGTGCCAGCAGCTCAGGACTCGTCTCCTACGAGCAGTACTTC. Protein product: CASSSGLVSYEQYF.

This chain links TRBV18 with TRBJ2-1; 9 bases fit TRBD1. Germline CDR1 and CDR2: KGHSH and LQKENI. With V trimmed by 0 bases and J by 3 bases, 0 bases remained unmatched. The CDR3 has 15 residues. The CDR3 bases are TGTGCCAGCTCACCACCGGGACAGGGCTACAATGAGCAGTTCTTC. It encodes CASSPPGQGYNEQFF.

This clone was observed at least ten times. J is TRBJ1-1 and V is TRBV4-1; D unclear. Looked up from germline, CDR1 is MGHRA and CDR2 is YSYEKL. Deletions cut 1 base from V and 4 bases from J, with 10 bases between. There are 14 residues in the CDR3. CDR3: CASSQVRGSTEAFF. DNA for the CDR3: TGCGCCAGCAGCCAAGTCCGCGGGAGCACTGAAGCTTTCTTT.